Listed here are 5 T cell receptor beta chains from one sample, sequenced in a study of blood T cell repertoires in COVID-19. The method was immunoSEQ multiplex PCR; TCRdb's version includes in-frame clones alone and lacks a portion of them. The sample yields 150,000 to 200,000 clones, about 89% seen once. Sequenced: peripheral blood. The receptors were sampled from a man aged 65 to 85 with acute or convalescent COVID-19.

The sample holds a few counts of this clone. The chain couples TRBV18 to TRBJ1-4; D is possibly TRBD1 (5 bases). V lost 3 bases and J 7 bases, leaving 6 bases between the germline ends. Per the germline V gene, CDR1 is KGHSH and CDR2 is LQKENI. The CDR3 is 12 residues long. CDR3 sequence (DNA): TGTGCCAGCTCACCGGGGGGTGAAAAACTGTTTTTT. Translation gives CASSPGGEKLFF. The whole variable domain, filled in from reference TRBV18 and TRBJ1-4, reads NAGVMQNPRHLVRRRGQEARLRCSPMKGHSHVYWYRQLPEEGLKFMVYLQKENIIDESGMPKERFSAEFPKEGPSILRIQQVVRGDSAAYFCASSPGGEKLFFGSGTQLSVL.

The chain uses TRBV10-1 and TRBJ2-1; 13 bases match TRBD2. There are 15 residues in the CDR3. V was pared by 5 bases and J by 6 bases, with 4 bases of the junction left unmatched. Germline V gives CDR1 WNHNN, CDR2 SYGVQD (reference sequence). This CDR3 is CASSTRTSGSNEQFF. The CDR3 DNA is TGCGCCAGCAGTACTAGGACTAGCGGGAGCAATGAGCAGTTCTTC.

J is TRBJ1-1 and V is TRBV9, with D possibly TRBD1 on 5 matching bases. This CDR3 spans 14 amino acids. Germline CDR1 and CDR2: SGDLS and YYNGEE. Trimming shortened V by 0 bases and J by 4 bases, and 10 bases separated the two germline ends. CDR3 sequence (DNA): TGTGCCAGCAGCGTAGTGGCAGGGCCCACTGAAGCTTTCTTT. Translated: CASSVVAGPTEAFF. Full variable domain (rest looked up from reference TRBV9 and TRBJ1-1): DSGVTQTPKHLITATGQRVTLRCSPRSGDLSVYWYQQSLDQGLQFLIQYYNGEERAKGNILERFSAQQFPDLHSELNLSSLELGDSALYFCASSVVAGPTEAFFGQGTRLTVV.

This clone appeared once. V usage is TRBV5-1 and J usage is TRBJ1-2; TRBD1 might be the D (6 bases). The CDR3 runs to 13 residues. Germline CDR1 is SGHRS and CDR2 is YFSETQ. Trimming removed 4 bases at V and 0 bases at J, with 7 bases between. The CDR3 coding sequence is TGCGCCAGCAGCCGGGACACTAACTATGGCTACACCTTC. It is translated as CASSRDTNYGYTF.

The rearrangement links TRBV19 to TRBJ2-2, with D perhaps matching TRBD2 (6 bases). From germline, CDR1 is LNHDA and CDR2 SQIVND (reference sequence). The V gene lost 5 bases and the J gene lost 2 bases, with 15 bases spanning the gap. The length of the CDR3 is 16 residues. CDR3 DNA sequence: TGTGCCAGTAGTGTGGCCACCGGGAGAAACACCGGGGAGCTGTTTTTT. It codes for CASSVATGRNTGELFF.